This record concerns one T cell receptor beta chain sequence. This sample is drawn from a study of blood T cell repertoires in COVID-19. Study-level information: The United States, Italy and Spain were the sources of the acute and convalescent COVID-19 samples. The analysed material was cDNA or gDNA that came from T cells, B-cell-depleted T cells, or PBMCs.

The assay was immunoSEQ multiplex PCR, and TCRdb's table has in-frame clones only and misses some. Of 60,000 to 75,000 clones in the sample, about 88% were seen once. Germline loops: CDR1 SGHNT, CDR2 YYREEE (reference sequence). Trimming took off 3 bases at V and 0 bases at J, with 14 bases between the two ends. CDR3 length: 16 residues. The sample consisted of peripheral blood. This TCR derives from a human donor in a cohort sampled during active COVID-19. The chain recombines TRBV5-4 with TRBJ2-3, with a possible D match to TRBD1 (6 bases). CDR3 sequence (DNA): TGTGCCAGCAGCTCCCGGGACACATCTAGCACAGATACGCAGTATTTT. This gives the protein CASSSRDTSSTDTQYF.